Shown below are 4 T cell receptor beta chains from a single sample sequenced in a study of blood T cell repertoires in COVID-19. TCRdb keeps only in-frame clones here, not all; method: immunoSEQ multiplex PCR. The sample contains hundreds of thousands of clones, more than 75% of which appear only once. Sequencing input: PBMCs or T cells enriched from blood (not recorded which). These receptors were taken from a woman between 25 and 40 years old who had recovered from COVID-19.

The table lists this clone with a few counts. The chain uses TRBV11-3 and TRBJ1-2; the match to TRBD1 covers 7 bases. The V segment lost 6 bases and the J segment 7 bases; nucleotides outside the gene matches: 8. Germline V gives CDR1 SGHNT, CDR2 YENEEA. There are 13 residues in the CDR3. CDR3 amino acids: CASRTDRDSGYTF. The CDR3 DNA is TGTGCCAGCAGAACCGACAGGGATTCTGGCTACACCTTC.

The chain has TRBV19 and TRBJ1-2; 8 bases fit TRBD1. Per germline, CDR1 LNHDA and CDR2 SQIVND (reference sequence). Losses at the gene ends were 5 bases for V and 4 bases for J; bases not matched to a gene: 9. The CDR3 totals 15 residues. As DNA, the CDR3 is TGTGCCAGTAGTCCGACAGGGGCCCTTGGCTATGGCTACACCTTC. It specifies CASSPTGALGYGYTF.

V and J are TRBV10-1 and TRBJ2-5; the D is unclear. The CDR3 runs 13 residues. Trimming removed 0 bases from V and 5 bases from J, with 7 bases in between. Looked up from germline, CDR1 is WNHNN and CDR2 is SYGVQD (reference sequence). CDR3 sequence: CASSESTGETQYF. For the CDR3, the DNA is TGCGCCAGCAGTGAGTCGACTGGGGAGACCCAGTACTTC.

The rearrangement joins TRBV6-4 to TRBJ1-5, with D possibly TRBD1 on 6 matching bases. CDR3 length equals 15 residues. Germline V gene sequence: CDR1 MRHNA, CDR2 SNTAGT. The V end lost 2 bases, the J end lost 2 bases, and 10 bases lay between the germline ends. The CDR3 DNA reads as TGTGCCAGCAGTGACGGGGGGGCAGGCAATCAGCCCCAGCATTTT. Residues: CASSDGGAGNQPQHF.